The clone carrying this T cell receptor beta chain is medium-sized by share. This sample was included in a study of siplizumab effects on memory and regulatory T cells. V gave up 11 bases and J gave up 1 base, with 19 bases separating them. The germline V gene encodes CDR1 MNHEY and CDR2 SVGAGI. The CDR3 covers 15 residues. The method was immunoSEQ multiplex PCR; TCRdb's version includes in-frame clones alone and lacks a portion of them. Seen here are 99,000 or so clones, over 90% observed once, and the top ten hold 0.62%. Sequenced material: Tregs sorted from blood. The rearrangement uses TRBV6-5 and TRBJ2-3; tentatively, D is TRBD1 or TRBD2 (7 bases each). The sequence derives from a human donor in good health. CDR3 protein: CAVRGGAGGTDTQYF. CDR3 DNA: TGTGCCGTCAGGGGGGGCGCAGGGGGCACAGATACGCAGTATTTT.